This T cell receptor (beta chain) was recorded in a study of blood T cells in healthy people across ages. It was with a sample-barcoded 5' primer and a J-beta primer mix that a second PCR of about 6 to 12 cycles was run. Each CDR3 protein is one row after TCRdb ran MiXCR on the 5' RACE reads. The table has around 850,000 distinct CDR3 sequences, 36% seen once. In germline, CDR1 is MNHEY, CDR2 SVGEGT. The CDR3 sequence is 13 residues long. Trimming pared 4 bases from V and 13 bases from J, leaving 19 bases between. Sequenced: blood. The sequence came from a young man in good health. The chain carries TRBV6-2 or TRBV6-3 and TRBJ2-5; D possibly corresponds to TRBD1 (5 bases). In DNA form, the CDR3 reads TGTGCCAGCAGTTCTCCCCCCCCAGGGAACTTGTACTTC. This encodes CASSSPPPGNLYF.